This T cell receptor beta chain was identified during a study of response to subunit inactivated influenza vaccine. The CDR3 contains 15 residues. V shed 0 bases and J shed 3 bases, with 11 bases lying between them. Germline CDR1 is SGHDN and CDR2 is FVKESK. MiXCR, run by TCRdb on the RT-PCR reads, gives a single entry per CDR3 protein. The sample yields about 520,000 distinct CDR3 sequences, 25% seen once. This TCR was sampled from a man in his forties or fifties who received an inactivated influenza vaccine. The sample consisted of CD4+ T cells sorted from PBMCs, taken around 5 days after vaccination. This chain links TRBV14 with TRBJ2-5; D unresolved. The chain's CDR3 is CASSQDKRWEETQYF. DNA for the CDR3: TGTGCCAGCAGCCAAGATAAAAGGTGGGAAGAGACCCAGTACTTC.